The 6 T cell receptor beta chains listed next were all sequenced from one sample in a study of blood T cell repertoires in COVID-19. Using immunoSEQ multiplex PCR, the repertoire was profiled, and TCRdb retains in-frame clones only, with some absent. This repertoire shows over 150,000 clones, more than 85% found once; its top ten account for roughly 0.53%. The sequencing input was peripheral blood. These receptors all come from a man in his 60s with COVID-19, enrolled during active disease.

The chain employs TRBV25-1 and TRBJ2-7; 10 bases are a match to TRBD1. After removal of 3 bases from V and 4 bases from J, the junction contained 9 bases not matched to a gene. Looked up from germline, CDR1 is MGHDK and CDR2 is SYGVNS. This CDR3 region has 16 residues. As DNA, the CDR3 is TGTGCCAGCAGTGACCACTCCGGGACAGGGGAGTACGAGCAGTACTTC. This sequence encodes CASSDHSGTGEYEQYF.

V is TRBV6-6 and J is TRBJ2-1, with 8 nucleotides matching TRBD1. Trimming removed 5 bases from V and 6 bases from J; junction bases left unmatched: 9. This CDR3 is built from 15 residues. Germline V lookup: CDR1 MNHNY, CDR2 SVGAGI (reference sequence). The CDR3, as DNA: TGTGCCAGCAGTCTCGACAGGGGAGGTAGCAATGAGCAGTTCTTC. Amino acids: CASSLDRGGSNEQFF.

V usage is TRBV7-9 and J usage is TRBJ1-4; 7 bases line up with TRBD1. The CDR3 contains 14 residues. Losses at the gene ends were 5 bases for V and 4 bases for J; bases not matched to a gene: 4. Germline lookup yields CDR1 SEHNR and CDR2 FQNEAQ (reference sequence). The CDR3 reads CASSPGTVNEKLFF. CDR3 DNA: TGTGCCAGCAGCCCCGGGACAGTTAATGAAAAACTGTTTTTT.

The gene calls are TRBV2 and TRBJ2-3; tentatively, D is TRBD1 (6 bases). This CDR3 has 14 amino acids. The V end lost 3 bases, the J end lost 2 bases, and 9 bases lay between the germline ends. Germline V gene lookup returns CDR1 SNHLY and CDR2 FYNNEI. The CDR3 sequence is CASSEDSPTDTQYF. The CDR3 DNA follows: TGTGCCAGCAGTGAGGACAGTCCCACAGATACGCAGTATTTT.

This clone was observed a few times. The genes are TRBV25-1 and TRBJ2-3, with 9 bases identical to TRBD2. The germline gives CDR1 MGHDK, CDR2 SYGVNS. V dropped 6 bases and J dropped 7; count of bases not matched to a gene: 5. CDR3 length: 13 residues. In DNA form, the CDR3 reads TGTGCCAGCAGATTAGCGGGAGATCATACGCAGTATTTT. Residues: CASRLAGDHTQYF.

V is TRBV4-2 and J is TRBJ2-1; 12 bases map to TRBD2. CDR1 LGHNA and CDR2 YNFKEQ come from the germline V gene. V was pared by 0 bases and J by 7 bases, with 4 bases of the junction left unmatched. The CDR3 has 16 amino acids. In nucleotides, the CDR3 is TGTGCCAGCAGCCAAGAGACTAGCGGGAGCGGAAATGAGCAGTTCTTC. It encodes CASSQETSGSGNEQFF.